A single sample gave rise to the 26 T cell receptor beta chains below, sequenced in a study of T cells after yellow fever vaccination. From the 5' RACE reads, TCRdb called clonotypes with MiXCR, one entry per CDR3 protein. The table includes some 350,000 distinct CDR3 sequences, approximately 4% detected once. This specimen consisted of PBMCs, obtained 5 days after the yellow fever booster vaccination. These receptors were collected from a man younger than 30 who received the YFV17D yellow fever vaccine.

This clonotype was found many times. This rearrangement joins TRBV12-5 to TRBJ2-3; D possibly corresponds to TRBD1 (6 bases). The CDR3 has 13 residues. Trimming took off 6 bases at V and 4 bases at J, with 11 bases between the two ends. Germline lookup yields CDR1 LGHNT and CDR2 FRNRAP. In DNA, the CDR3 is TGTGCTAGTGGCACTGACAGGTCAGATACGCAGTATTTT. Translation gives CASGTDRSDTQYF.

This chain uses TRBV12-3 or TRBV12-4 with TRBJ1-4; no reliable D call. The V end was cut by 4 bases, the J end by 0 bases, with 6 bases between. The CDR3 is made up of 14 amino acids. CDR3 in amino acids: CASSSRATNEKLFF. The CDR3 coding sequence is TGTGCCAGCAGTTCCCGGGCAACTAATGAAAAACTGTTTTTT.

The chain combines TRBV27 with TRBJ2-3; D is undetermined. The CDR3 runs to 9 residues. The ends were cut back, 7 bases at V and 4 bases at J, with 0 bases in the middle. In germline, CDR1 is MNHEY, CDR2 SMNVEV (reference sequence). In DNA form, the CDR3 reads TGTGCCAGCACAGATACGCAGTATTTT. This translates into CASTDTQYF.

The sample holds a few counts of this clonotype. The J gene is TRBJ2-1, the V gene TRBV3-1, with D possibly being TRBD1 (5 bases). CDR3 length: 18 amino acids. In germline, CDR1 is LGHDT, CDR2 YNNKEL (reference sequence). Trimming removed 0 bases from V and 0 bases from J, with 15 bases in between. In nucleotides, the CDR3 is TGTGCCAGCAGCCAAGAGTTCGCCAGGGTTAGCTCCTACAATGAGCAGTTCTTC. The encoded protein is CASSQEFARVSSYNEQFF.

This clonotype was found many times. The chain recombines TRBV29-1 with TRBJ2-3; 10 bases map to TRBD1. This CDR3 has 15 residues. J was trimmed by 2 bases and V by 5 bases; bases with no gene match: 7. CDR1 is SQVTM and CDR2 is ANQGSEA in the germline V gene. This CDR3 is CSVPRTGGYTDTQYF. The CDR3 coding sequence is TGCAGCGTTCCGCGGACAGGGGGTTACACAGATACGCAGTATTTT.

The chain carries TRBV4-1 and TRBJ2-3; the D is unclear. The CDR3 runs to 13 residues. Looked up from germline, CDR1 is MGHRA and CDR2 is YSYEKL. The germline V and J ends were trimmed by 0 bases and 3 bases, with 4 bases remaining between them. CDR3 sequence reads: CASSQDWTDTQYF. For the CDR3, the DNA is TGCGCCAGCAGCCAAGATTGGACAGATACGCAGTATTTT.

This clonotype was seen ten or more times. The J gene is TRBJ2-1, the V gene TRBV6-5, with TRBD1 as a possible D gene (6 bases). CDR1 and CDR2 from the germline V gene are MNHEY and SVGAGI. V lost 2 bases and J lost 8, with 19 bases in between. The CDR3 consists of 16 residues. CDR3 in DNA: TGTGCCAGCAGTTACCCACGGACCGGGACAAGGGATGAGCAGTTCTTC. It yields the protein CASSYPRTGTRDEQFF.

V usage is TRBV5-1 and J usage is TRBJ1-1; weak D call: TRBD1 (6 bases). The CDR3 is 16 amino acids. CDR1 is SGHRS and CDR2 is YFSETQ in the germline V gene. V shed 2 bases and J shed 0 bases, with 14 bases lying between them. This CDR3 reads CASSFGLRDMNTEAFF. The CDR3 nucleotides are TGCGCCAGCAGCTTTGGACTCCGGGACATGAACACTGAAGCTTTCTTT.

This clonotype was counted between two and nine times. This chain uses TRBV7-9 with TRBJ1-4; D perhaps matches TRBD1 (5 bases). The CDR3 sequence is 16 residues long. Germline V gene data show CDR1 as SEHNR and CDR2 as FQNEAQ (reference sequence). The V and J ends lost 6 bases and 8 bases respectively, with 22 bases between them. The CDR3 DNA sequence: TGTGCCAGCAGGTCCGGATCCGGGGGACCTAGAGAAAAACTGTTTTTT. It translates to CASRSGSGGPREKLFF.

The chain uses TRBV7-9 and TRBJ2-7; possibly TRBD1 for D (5 bases). The CDR3 is made up of 15 amino acids. Trimming removed 1 base from V and 5 bases from J, with 15 bases in between. Germline V gene lookup returns CDR1 SEHNR and CDR2 FQNEAQ (reference sequence). The CDR3 nucleotides are TGTGCCAGCAGCTTAGGACCCCGCCAGGGCCACGAGCAGTACTTC. Translating it yields CASSLGPRQGHEQYF.

At least ten counts were recorded for this clonotype. This sequence joins TRBV28 and TRBJ2-1; D remains ambiguous. The length of the CDR3 is 12 residues. Germline V gene lookup returns CDR1 MDHEN and CDR2 SYDVKM. The V end was cut by 6 bases, the J end by 5 bases, with 8 bases between. This CDR3 is CASSLLNNEQFF. CDR3 coding DNA: TGTGCCAGCAGCCTTTTGAACAATGAGCAGTTCTTC.

The chain combines TRBV28 with TRBJ2-1; D perhaps matches TRBD1 (6 bases). Germline V gene data show CDR1 as MDHEN and CDR2 as SYDVKM. This CDR3 is 15 amino acids long. Trimming took off 5 bases at V and 0 bases at J, with 11 bases between the two ends. The CDR3 loop is CASSVQGRSYNEQFF. Here the CDR3 DNA reads TGTGCCAGCAGTGTACAGGGACGCTCCTACAATGAGCAGTTCTTC.

This clonotype was counted many times. The chain couples TRBV24-1 to TRBJ2-1; the D gene is possibly TRBD2 (6 bases). V dropped 4 bases and J dropped 3 bases, with 21 bases sitting between them. The CDR3 has 18 residues. CDR1 KGHDR and CDR2 SFDVKD come from the germline V gene. The CDR3 DNA is TGTGCCACCAGTGAACTCACCAAGGAGGGTAGAGACTACAATGAGCAGTTCTTC. It yields the protein CATSELTKEGRDYNEQFF.

This clonotype was observed a few times. The chain combines TRBV5-1 with TRBJ1-5; no clear D. Per the germline V gene, CDR1 is SGHRS and CDR2 is YFSETQ. This CDR3 contains 14 residues. Trimming shortened V by 0 bases and J by 15 bases, and 19 bases separated the two germline ends. The CDR3 spells CASSLGPVSRAWHF. Here the CDR3 DNA reads TGCGCCAGCAGCTTGGGTCCCGTGAGTCGTGCGTGGCATTTT.

This clonotype has more than one count but fewer than ten. The chain carries TRBV4-3 and TRBJ1-2, with TRBD1 identical over 9 bases. Germline lookup yields CDR1 LGHNA and CDR2 YSLEER. The CDR3 covers 14 residues. The V segment lost 5 bases and the J segment 5 bases; nucleotides outside the gene matches: 6. CDR3 amino acids: CASSTGTGPYGYTF. As DNA, the CDR3 is TGCGCCAGCAGCACCGGGACAGGGCCATATGGCTACACCTTC.

V is TRBV29-1 and J is TRBJ2-1, with TRBD1 identical over 9 bases. The length of the CDR3 is 14 residues. V dropped 5 bases and J dropped 8; count of bases not matched to a gene: 10. In germline, CDR1 is SQVTM, CDR2 ANQGSEA. The CDR3 DNA reads as TGCAGCGTTCTTCTCCGGGACAGGGAAGATGAGCAGTTCTTC. This sequence encodes CSVLLRDREDEQFF.

This chain uses TRBV6-5 with TRBJ1-2; the D is unclear. This CDR3 is built from 13 residues. Trimming took 6 bases from V and 7 from J, leaving 15 bases between them. Germline V gene sequence: CDR1 MNHEY, CDR2 SVGAGI. Here the CDR3 DNA reads TGTGCCAGCAGCCCCGCCGGGGAGGGTGGCTACACCTTC. Translating gives CASSPAGEGGYTF.

This clonotype was picked up a small number of times. The chain joins TRBV10-3 to TRBJ1-4; no clear D. Trimming stripped 3 bases from V and 8 bases from J, with 13 bases between. Germline CDR1 is ENHRY and CDR2 is SYGVKD. The CDR3 length is 14 residues. The CDR3 sequence is CAISDKAVKEKLFF. The CDR3 nucleotides read TGTGCCATCAGTGACAAGGCGGTGAAGGAAAAACTGTTTTTT.

This clonotype was detected a few times. This sequence joins TRBV4-3 and TRBJ1-4; D gene unclear. CDR1 is LGHNA and CDR2 is YSLEER in the germline V gene. Trimming took 2 bases from V and 2 from J, leaving 12 bases between them. This CDR3 spans 16 amino acids. DNA for the CDR3: TGCGCCAGCAGCCAACGTACGGCGGGGACTAATGAAAAACTGTTTTTT. Encoded protein: CASSQRTAGTNEKLFF.

This clonotype turned up a few times. This chain uses TRBV19 with TRBJ1-1; TRBD1 is a possible D gene (5 bases). Trimming cost V 5 bases and J 5 bases, with 12 bases left between them. The CDR3 has 13 residues. Germline lookup yields CDR1 LNHDA and CDR2 SQIVND (reference sequence). CDR3 in DNA: TGTGCCAGTAGTGCCAGGGCGTTAACTGAAGCTTTCTTT. Translating gives CASSARALTEAFF. Combining the CDR3 with reference TRBV19 and TRBJ1-1 gives the whole variable domain DGGITQSPKYLFRKEGQNVTLSCEQNLNHDAMYWYRQDPGQGLRLIYYSQIVNDFQKGDIAEGYSVSREKKESFPLTVTSAQKNPTAFYLCASSARALTEAFFGQGTRLTVV.

The table lists this clonotype with many counts. The chain employs TRBV20-1 and TRBJ2-2; D is uncertain. Germline V gene data show CDR1 as DFQATT and CDR2 as SNEGSKA (reference sequence). V was cut by 0 bases and J by 7 bases, with 9 bases left in between. The CDR3 is made up of 13 amino acids. The CDR3 spells CSAREFGGGELFF. The CDR3 DNA sequence: TGCAGTGCTAGAGAGTTTGGCGGCGGGGAGCTGTTTTTT.

This clonotype was detected many times. V usage is TRBV7-2 and J usage is TRBJ2-3; 9 bases match TRBD1. Germline V gene lookup returns CDR1 SGHTA and CDR2 FQGNSA. V dropped 5 bases and J dropped 0; count of bases not matched to a gene: 3. This CDR3 comprises 15 residues. The CDR3 loop is CASSLQGASTDTQYF. For the CDR3, the DNA is TGTGCCAGCAGCCTACAGGGGGCGAGCACAGATACGCAGTATTTT.

With respect to this clonotype: A much larger clonotype is one base distant, so this may be a read error. This chain uses TRBV14 with TRBJ2-4; 7 bases are shared with TRBD1. The CDR3 loop spans 13 amino acids. Germline CDR1 reads SGHDN; CDR2 reads FVKESK. J was trimmed by 16 bases and V by 1 base; bases with no gene match: 10. In nucleotides, the CDR3 is TGTGCCAGCAGCCAAGGACAGGGCATCCTCGGATACTTC. This gives the protein CASSQGQGILGYF. Together with reference TRBV14 and TRBJ2-4, the CDR3 gives the full variable domain: EAGVTQFPSHSVIEKGQTVTLRCDPISGHDNLYWYRRVMGKEIKFLLHFVKESKQDESGMPNNRFLAERTGGTYSTLKVQPAELEDSGVYFCASSQGQGILGYFGAGTRLSVL.

This chain links TRBV29-1 with TRBJ1-1; 7 bases align to TRBD1. This CDR3 contains 13 residues. Germline-derived CDR1 and CDR2 are SQVTM and ANQGSEA. CDR3 loop: CCETPTGSTEAFF. CDR3 bases: TGCTGCGAGACTCCGACAGGGAGTACTGAAGCTTTCTTT.

This clonotype has a count of ten or more. The DNA for the CDR3 is TGCAGCGTTGATGAAGGGGACGACGTCTATGGCTACACCTTC. Amino acid sequence: CSVDEGDDVYGYTF. The gene calls are TRBV29-1 and TRBJ1-2, with D possibly being TRBD1 (5 bases). The CDR3 is made up of 14 amino acids. The germline gives CDR1 SQVTM, CDR2 ANQGSEA. V lost 3 bases and J 4 bases, leaving 15 bases between the germline ends.

This clonotype was detected a few times. The chain combines TRBV19 with TRBJ1-6; D is uncertain. Between the trimmed V and J ends, which lost 8 bases and 7 bases, there was a span of 18 bases. Looked up from germline, CDR1 is LNHDA and CDR2 is SQIVND (reference sequence). The CDR3 extends over 15 amino acids. The CDR3 reads CASGGRIRENSPLHF. CDR3 bases: TGTGCCAGTGGAGGGCGGATCCGTGAAAATTCACCCCTCCACTTT.